The entry below gives a single T cell receptor (beta chain) sequence along with its context. The source of the sample is a study of T cells in localized non-small cell lung cancer. The CDR3 runs to 16 residues. With 5 bases removed from V and 0 bases from J, the gap between germline ends came to 14 bases. Germline CDR1 and CDR2: SGHAT and FQNNGV. Some clones are missing from TCRdb's copy, which holds only in-frame ones; the method was immunoSEQ multiplex PCR. The sample consists of over 35,000 clones, about 86% of them appearing once. The clonotype comes from a male donor aged 60 or over with stage II lung adenocarcinoma. The V call is TRBV11-2, the J call TRBJ1-3; the D is unclear. Source: peripheral blood mononuclear cells, taken before any cancer treatment. The CDR3 here is CASSPRARVSGNTIYF. The CDR3 DNA reads TGTGCCAGCAGCCCTAGGGCACGCGTCTCTGGAAACACCATATATTTT.